The sequence of this T cell receptor beta chain was determined in a study of molecular identifiers for immune sequencing clone quantification (dated by TCRdb to the late 2010s). In terms of the full investigation: In a replicate experiment, RNA from roughly 18,000 or 92,000 naive CD8 T cells was split into five aliquots, four of which were sequenced. This methods study benchmarked molecular-identifier clustering-based TCR repertoire sequencing (MIDCIRS) and TCR RNA copy counting, using CD8 T cells to do so. Broader findings and caveats from the paper: Spiked-in Jurkat TCR RNA equal to a single cell's worth was reported to be detectable even within 1,100,000 naive CD8 T cells. In CMV-specific effector cells, clones with more than 20 RNA copies contained over 99% of molecules, whereas in naive cells such clones contained under 1% of molecules. Modeling estimated roughly 3 recovered TCR RNA copies per cell, compared with roughly 10 by digital PCR, which implies about 30% capture efficiency. The naive libraries included spiked-in Jurkat TCR RNA (around nine copies' worth), and this Jurkat TCR RNA is not part of the donor repertoire. Highly expanded clone sizes could be underestimated if identical TCR molecules share a barcode. When barcode sub-clustering was omitted, TCR diversity was inflated by chimeric consensus sequences, with chimeras reaching as high as 47%.

Libraries of naive CD8 T cells were built from approximately 20,000 to 980,000 sorted cells, with 10%, 30% or 50% of the purified RNA used. On a BD FACSAria II, naive CD8 T cells were FACS-sorted as CD8+CD4-CCR7+CD45RA+ and collected into RLT Plus buffer. Roughly ten TCR copies' worth of Jurkat RNA were spiked into roughly 19,000-1,000,000 naive CD8 T cell samples to test detection sensitivity. CD8 T cells were enriched with RosetteSep CD8+ T Cell Enrichment Cocktail and Ficoll-Paque, followed by ACK red cell lysis. The protocol used for the library was PCR. TCRdb lists the instrument as NextSeq 500. Bulk TCR libraries were generated as previously described, with the TCR primers listed in Table S5 used. Purification of total RNA was performed with the Qiagen AllPrep DNA/RNA kit. Reads from multiple sequencing runs of the same library were pooled before analysis. The original pipeline was this. Reads were retained only if an exact TCR constant sequence was present, and the retained reads were trimmed to 150 nt and grouped according to their 12-nt molecular barcodes. Reads within each barcode group were sub-clustered using a 15% Levenshtein threshold, and quality-weighted consensus sequences were constructed for each RNA molecule. Non-functional sequences were excluded, and lower-count sequences lying one edit away from another sequence were also excluded. Barcode sub-clusters with fewer than 20% of the maximum read count were removed, based on fitting two negative binomial distributions. The public reads were reprocessed in TCRdb via fastp at Q25 and MiXCR, keeping in-frame beta chains. Each CDR3 protein gets just one entry, which takes the most common genes and DNA from the rows behind it. TCRdb, not the authors, supplied the V and J calls. For this sample there are hundreds of thousands of distinct CDR3 sequences; 25% appear just once. The ten largest clones represent about 0.81% of the sample.

Points on this clonotype: Its antigen is still unknown. Nothing much larger sits one base from this clone, and base qualities are not available.

The sequencing sample was made of naive CD8+ T cells from blood, with Jurkat cell RNA spiked in. In the paper's terms, the cell subset or site label means: FACS-sorted CD8+CD4-CCR7+CD45RA+ naive T cells. The clonotype was recovered from a human donor in good health. Some libraries in this study had Jurkat cell RNA spiked in.

The DNA sequence is given as TGTGCCACCAGCAGAGATAAAGGAGAGGGACAGCCCCAGCATTTT. It encodes CATSRDKGEGQPQHF. The rearranged segments are TRBV15 and TRBJ1-5, with the D gene call left open. The V end loses 0 bases and the J end loses 7 bases, and a stretch of 13 bases separates them. The cysteine opens and the phenylalanine closes a CDR3 of 15 amino acids. Left in the record is the CDR3 DNA by itself, 45 bases read in frame from the first base. CDR1 and CDR2 are drawn from the germline V gene (reference sequence): LNHNV, YYDKDF. Here the CDR3 is joined to the reference TRBV15 and TRBJ1-5 genes, and the full variable domain is: DAMVIQNPRYQVTQFGKPVTLSCSQTLNHNVMYWYQQKSSQAPKLLFHYYDKDFNNEADTPDNFQSRRPNTSFCFLDIRSPGLGDTAMYLCATSRDKGEGQPQHFGDGTRLSIL.